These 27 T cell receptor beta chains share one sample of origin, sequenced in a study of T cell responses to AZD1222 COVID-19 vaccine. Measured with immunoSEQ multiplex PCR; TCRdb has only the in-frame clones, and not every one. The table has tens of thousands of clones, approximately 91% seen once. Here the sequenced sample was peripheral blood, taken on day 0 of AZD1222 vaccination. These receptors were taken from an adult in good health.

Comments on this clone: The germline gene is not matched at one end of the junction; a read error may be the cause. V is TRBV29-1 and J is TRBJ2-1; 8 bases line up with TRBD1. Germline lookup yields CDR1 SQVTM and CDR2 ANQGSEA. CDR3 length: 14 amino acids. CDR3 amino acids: CSAEPGTGFNEQFF. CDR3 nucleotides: TGCAGCGCTGAACCCGGGACAGGTTTCAATGAGCAGTTCTTC.

CDR3 in amino acids: CASSFGDPSTDTQYF. The CDR3, as DNA: TGTGCCAGCAGCTTCGGGGATCCTAGCACAGATACGCAGTATTTT. This sequence joins TRBV11-3 and TRBJ2-3; the D gene is possibly TRBD2 (5 bases). This CDR3 has 15 residues. Germline CDR1 is SGHNT and CDR2 is YENEEA. V lost 3 bases and J 0 bases, leaving 10 bases between the germline ends.

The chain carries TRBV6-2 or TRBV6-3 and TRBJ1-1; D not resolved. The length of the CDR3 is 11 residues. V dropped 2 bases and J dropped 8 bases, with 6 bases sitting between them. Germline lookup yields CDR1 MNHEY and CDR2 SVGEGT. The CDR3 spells CASSYDLEAFF. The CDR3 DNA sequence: TGTGCCAGCAGTTACGACCTAGAAGCTTTCTTT.

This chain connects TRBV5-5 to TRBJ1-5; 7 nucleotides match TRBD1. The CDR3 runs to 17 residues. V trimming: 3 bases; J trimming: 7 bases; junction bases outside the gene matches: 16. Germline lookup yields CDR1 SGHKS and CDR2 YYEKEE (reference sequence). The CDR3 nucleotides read TGTGCCAGCAGCTCCTCAGACAGGGCACTTTTGGGGCAGCCCCAGCATTTT. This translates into CASSSSDRALLGQPQHF.

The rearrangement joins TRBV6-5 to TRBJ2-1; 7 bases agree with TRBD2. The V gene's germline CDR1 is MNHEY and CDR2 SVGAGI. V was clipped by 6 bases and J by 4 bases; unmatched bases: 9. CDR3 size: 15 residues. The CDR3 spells CASRSTSAIYNEQFF. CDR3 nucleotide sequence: TGTGCCAGCAGAAGCACTAGCGCCATTTACAATGAGCAGTTCTTC.

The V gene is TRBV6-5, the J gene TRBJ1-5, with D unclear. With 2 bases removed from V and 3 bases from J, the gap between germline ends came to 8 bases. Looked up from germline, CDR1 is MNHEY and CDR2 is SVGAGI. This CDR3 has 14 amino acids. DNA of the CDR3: TGTGCCAGCAGTTACAGCCAGCACAATCAGCCCCAGCATTTT. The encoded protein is CASSYSQHNQPQHF.

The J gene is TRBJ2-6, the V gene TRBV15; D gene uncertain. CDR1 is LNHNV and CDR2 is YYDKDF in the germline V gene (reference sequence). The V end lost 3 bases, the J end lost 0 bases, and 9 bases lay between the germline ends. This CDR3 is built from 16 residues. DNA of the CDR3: TGTGCCACCAGCAGCAGTGATGGCTCTGGGGCCAACGTCCTGACTTTC. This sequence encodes CATSSSDGSGANVLTF.

The CDR3 DNA is TGTGCCACCAGCAGGGAGACAGGGGTAGAAAAACTGTTTTTT. Protein: CATSRETGVEKLFF. The chain joins TRBV15 to TRBJ1-4; 8 bases line up with TRBD1. V was clipped by 3 bases and J by 8 bases; unmatched bases: 5. The CDR3 consists of 14 residues. CDR1 and CDR2 from the germline V gene are LNHNV and YYDKDF (reference sequence).

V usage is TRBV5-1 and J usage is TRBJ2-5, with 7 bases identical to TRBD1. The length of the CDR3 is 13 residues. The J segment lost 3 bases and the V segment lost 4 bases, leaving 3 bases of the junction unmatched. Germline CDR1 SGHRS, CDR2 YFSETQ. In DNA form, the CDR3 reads TGCGCCAGCAGCCCCGGGACAGAAGAGACCCAGTACTTC. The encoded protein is CASSPGTEETQYF.

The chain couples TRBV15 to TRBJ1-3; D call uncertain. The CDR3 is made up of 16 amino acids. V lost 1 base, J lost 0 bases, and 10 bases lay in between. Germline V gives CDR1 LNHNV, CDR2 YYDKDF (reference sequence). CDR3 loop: CATSRGRPSSGNTIYF. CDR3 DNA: TGTGCCACCAGCAGAGGACGGCCCAGCTCTGGAAACACCATATATTTT.

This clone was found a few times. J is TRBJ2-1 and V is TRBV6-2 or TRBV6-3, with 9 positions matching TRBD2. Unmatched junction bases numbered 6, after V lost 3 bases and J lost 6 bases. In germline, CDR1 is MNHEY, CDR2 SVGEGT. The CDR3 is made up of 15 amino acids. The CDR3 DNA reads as TGTGCCAGCAGTTATAGCGGGAGTGGGTCCAATGAGCAGTTCTTC. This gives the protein CASSYSGSGSNEQFF.

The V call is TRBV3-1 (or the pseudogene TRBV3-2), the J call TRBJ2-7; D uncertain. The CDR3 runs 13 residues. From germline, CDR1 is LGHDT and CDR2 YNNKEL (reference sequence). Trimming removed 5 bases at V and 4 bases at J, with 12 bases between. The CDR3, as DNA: TGTGCCAGCAGCTCTGGACGCTGGTACGAGCAGTACTTC. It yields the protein CASSSGRWYEQYF.

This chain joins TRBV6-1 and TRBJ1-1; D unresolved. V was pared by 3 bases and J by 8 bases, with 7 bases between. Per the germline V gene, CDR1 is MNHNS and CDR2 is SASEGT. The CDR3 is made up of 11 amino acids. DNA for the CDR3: TGTGCCAGCAGTGAGGACGCAGAAGCTTTCTTT. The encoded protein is CASSEDAEAFF.

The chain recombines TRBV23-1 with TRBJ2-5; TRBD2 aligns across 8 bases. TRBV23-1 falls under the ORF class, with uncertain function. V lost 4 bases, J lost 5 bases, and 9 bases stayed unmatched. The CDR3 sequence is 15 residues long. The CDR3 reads CASSLGGGINETQYF. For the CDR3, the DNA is TGCGCCAGCAGTCTCGGGGGGGGGATCAACGAGACCCAGTACTTC.

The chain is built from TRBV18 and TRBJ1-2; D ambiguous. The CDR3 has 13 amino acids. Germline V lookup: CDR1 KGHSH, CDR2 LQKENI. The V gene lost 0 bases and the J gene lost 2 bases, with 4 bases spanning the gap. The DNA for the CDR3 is TGTGCCAGCTCACCACCGGGAAACTATGGCTACACCTTC. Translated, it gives CASSPPGNYGYTF.

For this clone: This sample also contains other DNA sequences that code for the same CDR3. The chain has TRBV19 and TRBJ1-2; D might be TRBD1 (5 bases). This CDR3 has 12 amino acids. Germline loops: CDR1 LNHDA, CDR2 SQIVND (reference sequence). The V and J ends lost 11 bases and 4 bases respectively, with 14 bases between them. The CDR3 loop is CASTGLGYGYTF. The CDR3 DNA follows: TGTGCCTCTACGGGGCTGGGCTATGGCTACACCTTC. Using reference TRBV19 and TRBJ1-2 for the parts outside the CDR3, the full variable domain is DGGITQSPKYLFRKEGQNVTLSCEQNLNHDAMYWYRQDPGQGLRLIYYSQIVNDFQKGDIAEGYSVSREKKESFPLTVTSAQKNPTAFYLCASTGLGYGYTFGSGTRLTVV.

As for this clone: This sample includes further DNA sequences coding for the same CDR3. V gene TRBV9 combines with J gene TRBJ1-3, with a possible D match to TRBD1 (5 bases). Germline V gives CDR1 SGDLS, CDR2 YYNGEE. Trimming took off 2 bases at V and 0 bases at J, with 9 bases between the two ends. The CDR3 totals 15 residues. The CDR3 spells CASSVQGISGNTIYF. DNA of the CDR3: TGTGCCAGCAGCGTGCAGGGAATCTCTGGAAACACCATATATTTT.

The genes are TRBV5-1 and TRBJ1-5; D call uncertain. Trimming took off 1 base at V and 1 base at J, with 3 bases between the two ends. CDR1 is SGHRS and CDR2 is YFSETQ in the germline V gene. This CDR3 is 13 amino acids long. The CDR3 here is CASSLNSNQPQHF. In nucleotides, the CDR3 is TGCGCCAGCAGCTTGAACAGCAATCAGCCCCAGCATTTT.

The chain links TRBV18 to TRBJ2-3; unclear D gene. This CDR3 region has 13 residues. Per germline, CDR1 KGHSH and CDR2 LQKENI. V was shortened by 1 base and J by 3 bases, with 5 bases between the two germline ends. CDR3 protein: CASSPRATDTQYF. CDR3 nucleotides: TGTGCCAGCTCACCACGAGCGACAGATACGCAGTATTTT.

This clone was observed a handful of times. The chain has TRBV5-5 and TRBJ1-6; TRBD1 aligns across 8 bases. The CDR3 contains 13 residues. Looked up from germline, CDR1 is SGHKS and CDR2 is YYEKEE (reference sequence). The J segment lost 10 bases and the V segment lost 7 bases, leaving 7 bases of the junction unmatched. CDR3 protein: CASATGGQSPLHF. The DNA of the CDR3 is TGTGCCAGCGCAACAGGGGGTCAATCACCCCTCCACTTT.

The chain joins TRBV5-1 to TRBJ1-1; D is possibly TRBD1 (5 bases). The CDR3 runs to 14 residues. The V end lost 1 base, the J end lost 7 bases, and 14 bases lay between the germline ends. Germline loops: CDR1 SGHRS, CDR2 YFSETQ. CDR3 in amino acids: CASSLNFQGIEAFF. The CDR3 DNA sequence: TGCGCCAGCAGCTTGAATTTCCAGGGCATTGAAGCTTTCTTT.

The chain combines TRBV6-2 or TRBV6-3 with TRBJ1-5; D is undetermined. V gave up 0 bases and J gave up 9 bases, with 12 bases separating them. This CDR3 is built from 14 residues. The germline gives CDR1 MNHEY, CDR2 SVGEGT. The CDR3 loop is CASSYSGRGGPQHF. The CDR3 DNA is TGTGCCAGCAGTTACTCTGGCCGGGGAGGGCCCCAGCATTTT.

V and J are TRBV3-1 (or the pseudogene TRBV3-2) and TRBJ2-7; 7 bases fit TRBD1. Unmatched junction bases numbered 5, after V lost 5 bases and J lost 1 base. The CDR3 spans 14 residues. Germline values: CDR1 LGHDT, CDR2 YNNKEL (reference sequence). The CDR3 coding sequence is TGTGCCAGCAGCTCAAGGGACAGATCCTACGAGCAGTACTTC. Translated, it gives CASSSRDRSYEQYF.

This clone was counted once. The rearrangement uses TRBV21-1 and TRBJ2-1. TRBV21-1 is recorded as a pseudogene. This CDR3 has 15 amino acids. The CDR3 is CASSGRGHQYNEQFF. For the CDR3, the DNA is TGTGCCAGCAGCGGCCGGGGGCACCAATACAATGAGCAGTTCTTC.

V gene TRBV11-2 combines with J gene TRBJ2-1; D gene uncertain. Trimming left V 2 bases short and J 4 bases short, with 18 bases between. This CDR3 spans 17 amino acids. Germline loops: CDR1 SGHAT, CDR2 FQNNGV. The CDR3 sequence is CASSLLAYGYEYNEQFF. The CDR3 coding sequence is TGTGCCAGCAGCTTATTGGCCTACGGATACGAGTACAATGAGCAGTTCTTC.

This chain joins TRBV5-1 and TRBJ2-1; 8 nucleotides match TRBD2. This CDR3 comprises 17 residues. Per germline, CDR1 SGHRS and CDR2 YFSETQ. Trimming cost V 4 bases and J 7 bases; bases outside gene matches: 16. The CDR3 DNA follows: TGCGCCAGCAGCGTTACCCTGGCCGGGACTAGGTATAATGAGCAGTTCTTC. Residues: CASSVTLAGTRYNEQFF.

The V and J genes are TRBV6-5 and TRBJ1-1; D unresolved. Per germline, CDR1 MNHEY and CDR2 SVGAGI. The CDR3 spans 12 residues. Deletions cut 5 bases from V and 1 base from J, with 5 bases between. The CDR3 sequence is CASSPQNTEAFF. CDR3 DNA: TGTGCCAGCAGTCCACAGAACACTGAAGCTTTCTTT.